This TCR beta chain was sequenced in a study of Ad26.COV2.S vaccination and SARS-CoV-2 variants. Sample treatment: about 20 received Ad26.COV2.S at low or high dose, single or two shots; a few received placebo; per-sample allocation not given. Samples were taken on day 63 after the first vaccine or placebo injection. Participants' vaccine, an Ad26 vector, delivered Wuhan-strain SARS-CoV-2 spike. CDR1 and CDR2 (germline): MDHEN, SYDVKM. V lost 3 bases, J lost 3 bases, and 11 bases stayed unmatched. The CDR3 extends over 17 amino acids. Sequencing used immunoSEQ multiplex PCR; TCRdb keeps in-frame clones, though not all of them. The sample includes 350,000 to 600,000 clones, 70% to 90% of them seen just once.

The sequencing used peripheral blood, collected in a trial of Ad26.COV2.S vaccine versus placebo. The clonotype was recovered from a person aged 18-60 years who received the Ad26.COV2.S COVID-19 vaccine or a placebo. V usage is TRBV28 and J usage is TRBJ1-2; TRBD1 matches at 9 bases. The CDR3 here is CASSFMGQGYKDYGYTF. The CDR3, as DNA: TGTGCCAGCAGTTTCATGGGACAGGGTTATAAGGACTATGGCTACACCTTC.